One and the same sample provided the 22 T cell receptor beta chains below, sequenced in a study of CD8+ T cells in alopecia areata. Treatment meaning: oral pan-JAK inhibitor, 5-10 mg twice daily. It was cDNA, reverse transcribed from extracted RNA, that served as the sequencing template. Produced via immunoSEQ multiplex PCR; TCRdb's table is partial and in-frame only. This table has some 120,000 clones, roughly three fifths appearing once. The sample consisted of CD8+ T cells sorted from blood, taken at week 24, from a patient treated with tofacitinib. These receptors originate from a human donor with alopecia areata.

This clone was picked up a small number of times. V gene TRBV4-3 combines with J gene TRBJ1-1, with D possibly TRBD1 on 5 matching bases. CDR1 and CDR2 from the germline V gene are LGHNA and YSLEER. CDR3 length: 15 residues. Trimming removed 3 bases from V and 1 base from J, with 12 bases in between. Here the CDR3 reads CASSQGLRENTEAFF. CDR3 in DNA: TGCGCCAGCAGCCAGGGACTCAGGGAGAACACTGAAGCTTTCTTT.

This chain connects TRBV27 to TRBJ2-3; TRBD1 matches 10 bases. With 4 bases clipped from V and 4 bases from J, the junction kept 5 bases outside the gene matches. The CDR3 sequence is 15 residues long. Germline values: CDR1 MNHEY, CDR2 SMNVEV (reference sequence). The CDR3 bases are TGTGCCAGCAGTTCTCGGACAGGGGGTTCAGATACGCAGTATTTT. It is translated as CASSSRTGGSDTQYF.

The chain uses TRBV1 and TRBJ2-5; TRBD2, the table's D call, was not compared with the DNA. TRBV1 is noted as a pseudogene. This CDR3 is built from 19 residues. The CDR3 DNA follows: TGCACCAGCACAACAGTGACTAGCGGGGGGAATTCGGGCCGAGAGACCCAGTACTTC. Translation gives CTSTTVTSGGNSGRETQYF.

This chain joins TRBV27 and TRBJ2-7; 8 bases map to TRBD1. This CDR3 has 14 amino acids. V was pared by 4 bases and J by 0 bases, with 2 bases of the junction left unmatched. Germline V gives CDR1 MNHEY, CDR2 SMNVEV (reference sequence). The CDR3 sequence is CASSWGQASYEQYF. The CDR3 nucleotides are TGTGCCAGCAGTTGGGGACAGGCCTCCTACGAGCAGTACTTC.

The CDR3 DNA reads as TGTGCCACCAGCATGGTCAACTCCTACGAGCAGTACTTC. Its protein is CATSMVNSYEQYF. The J gene is TRBJ2-7, the V gene TRBV15; D gene ambiguous. Germline values: CDR1 LNHNV, CDR2 YYDKDF (reference sequence). Trimming took 4 bases from V and 0 from J, leaving 7 bases between them. The CDR3 runs to 13 residues.

This clone turned up a few times. The gene calls are TRBV23-1 and TRBJ2-7; D remains unclear. TRBV23-1 counts as an open reading frame of uncertain function. Trimming shortened V by 4 bases and J by 2 bases, and 12 bases separated the two germline ends. The CDR3 loop spans 14 amino acids. The CDR3 DNA is TGCGCCAGCAGTCTGCGACTGGCCGCCTACGAGCAGTACTTC. It is translated as CASSLRLAAYEQYF.

V is TRBV29-1 and J is TRBJ1-2; D is uncertain. V gave up 2 bases and J gave up 8 bases, with 9 bases separating them. Germline V lookup: CDR1 SQVTM, CDR2 ANQGSEA. CDR3 length equals 11 residues. The CDR3 is CSVEHRGGYTF. CDR3 in DNA: TGCAGCGTTGAACACCGGGGAGGCTACACCTTC.

CDR3 sequence reads: CASSFSTGDYGYTF. DNA of the CDR3: TGTGCCAGCAGCTTCTCTACAGGGGACTATGGCTACACCTTC. V gene TRBV13 combines with J gene TRBJ1-2, with TRBD1 identical over 7 bases. J lost 3 bases, V lost 3 bases, and 4 bases had no gene match. There are 14 residues in the CDR3. Per germline, CDR1 PRHDT and CDR2 FYEKMQ (reference sequence).

As concerns this clone: One end of the junction is discordant with germline, which a read error may explain. This sequence joins TRBV2 and TRBJ1-2; tentative D call: TRBD1 (5 bases). Germline V gene data show CDR1 as SNHLY and CDR2 as FYNNEI. This CDR3 has 14 amino acids. The CDR3: CASSEAPYGRTPPF. Written as DNA, the CDR3 is TGTGCCAGCAGTGAAGCTCCATACGGGAGGACACCCCCTTTC.

The chain carries TRBV5-1 and TRBJ2-5; 8 bases align to TRBD1. CDR3 length: 14 residues. From germline, CDR1 is SGHRS and CDR2 YFSETQ. V trimming: 4 bases; J trimming: 5 bases; junction bases outside the gene matches: 7. The CDR3 region has the DNA TGCGCCAGCAGCGACAGGACAGGGTGGGAGACCCAGTACTTC. Its protein is CASSDRTGWETQYF.

Details on this clone: Sequence at one end of the junction differs from germline and may be a read error. The chain uses TRBV7-6 and TRBJ2-5; 7 bases line up with TRBD1. This CDR3 region has 15 residues. Germline loops: CDR1 SGHVS, CDR2 FNYEAQ. The CDR3 bases are TGTGCCAACAGCCTCCACAGGGGATTTGGGGAGACCCAGTACTTC. Translation: CANSLHRGFGETQYF. Full variable domain (missing parts from reference TRBV7-6 and TRBJ2-5): GAGVSQSPRYKVTKRGQDVALRCDPISGHVSLYWYRQALGQGPEFLTYFNYEAQQDKSGLPNDRFSAERPEGSISTLTIQRTEQRDSAMYRCANSLHRGFGETQYFGPGTRLLVL.

This clone was observed a few times. The chain combines TRBV11-2 with TRBJ2-5; D may correspond to TRBD1 or TRBD2 (6 bases each). The V gene lost 1 base and the J gene lost 5 bases, with 14 bases spanning the gap. Looked up from germline, CDR1 is SGHAT and CDR2 is FQNNGV. CDR3 length: 15 amino acids. The CDR3 DNA reads as TGTGCCAGCAGCTTAGGAGGGGGGAGACCGGAGACCCAGTACTTC. This sequence encodes CASSLGGGRPETQYF.

The sample holds a few counts of this clone. At one end, the junction sequence differs from germline, possibly due to a read error. The chain uses TRBV27 and TRBJ2-7, with D possibly matching TRBD1 (7 bases). The CDR3 length is 13 residues. Germline V gene data show CDR1 as MNHEY and CDR2 as SMNVEV (reference sequence). This chain's CDR3 is CASRGGTDYGQYF. The CDR3 DNA reads TGTGCCAGCCGCGGCGGGACAGACTACGGGCAGTACTTC.

This clone came up many times. The chain uses TRBV10-2 and TRBJ1-5; a possible D gene is TRBD1 (6 bases). The CDR3 has 14 residues. Trimming stripped 5 bases from V and 6 bases from J, with 14 bases between. Germline loops: CDR1 WSHSY, CDR2 SAAADI. This chain's CDR3 is CASSHQGSGQPQHF. In DNA, the CDR3 is TGCGCCAGCAGTCACCAGGGGTCGGGTCAGCCCCAGCATTTT.

The gene calls are TRBV30 and TRBJ2-7, with D perhaps TRBD2 (6 bases). This CDR3 contains 12 residues. Trimming stripped 4 bases from V and 6 bases from J, with 13 bases between. Germline V CDR1 and CDR2: GTSNPN, SVGIG (reference sequence). As DNA, the CDR3 is TGTGCCTGGACCCCGCTGGGGGGCGAGCAGTACTTC. This codes for CAWTPLGGEQYF.

The chain uses TRBV18 and TRBJ2-3; D call uncertain. Germline CDR1 is KGHSH and CDR2 is LQKENI. The CDR3 length is 15 residues. The V end lost 3 bases, the J end lost 3 bases, and 13 bases lay between the germline ends. CDR3 residues: CASSPAAQETDTQYF. The CDR3 region has the DNA TGTGCCAGCTCACCCGCGGCTCAGGAGACAGATACGCAGTATTTT.

The CDR3 bases are TGTGCCTGGAGCGTTCTGGGACAGGGGATTACCGGGGAGCTGTTTTTT. Translated, it gives CAWSVLGQGITGELFF. The rearrangement uses TRBV30 and TRBJ2-2; 10 positions agree with TRBD1. V lost 3 bases to trimming and J lost 5 bases; unmatched junction nucleotides: 9. CDR1 is GTSNPN and CDR2 is SVGIG in the germline V gene (reference sequence). This CDR3 is 16 amino acids long.

The rearrangement links TRBV29-1 to TRBJ2-2; D possibly corresponds to TRBD2 (7 bases). Trimming stripped 7 bases from V and 3 bases from J, with 18 bases between. The CDR3 runs to 15 residues. CDR1 SQVTM and CDR2 ANQGSEA come from the germline V gene. The CDR3 nucleotides read TGCAGCGCCTGGGGCGGGGGCGCAGACACCGGGGAGCTGTTTTTT. It is translated as CSAWGGGADTGELFF.

The V gene is TRBV4-3, the J gene TRBJ2-1; 7 bases align to TRBD2. This CDR3 is built from 15 residues. V gave up 2 bases and J gave up 0 bases; unmatched junction bases: 1. Germline assignment: CDR1 LGHNA and CDR2 YSLEER. CDR3 loop: CASSQTGGSYNEQFF. In DNA form, the CDR3 reads TGCGCCAGCAGCCAAACGGGGGGCTCCTACAATGAGCAGTTCTTC.

This clone was seen only a few times. J is TRBJ2-7 and V is TRBV7-9; the D gene could be TRBD1 or TRBD2 (5 bases each). The germline gives CDR1 SEHNR, CDR2 FQNEAQ (reference sequence). CDR3 length equals 13 residues. Trimming removed 6 bases at V and 0 bases at J, with 9 bases between. The CDR3 nucleotides read TGTGCCAGCAGTTCGGGGCCCTCCTACGAGCAGTACTTC. This sequence encodes CASSSGPSYEQYF.

This clone was observed a few times. The chain links TRBV30 to TRBJ2-7, with D perhaps given as TRBD1 or TRBD2 (5 bases each). The V gene's germline CDR1 is GTSNPN and CDR2 SVGIG (reference sequence). The V gene lost 5 bases and the J gene lost 0 bases, with 14 bases spanning the gap. The CDR3 is 14 amino acids. In DNA, the CDR3 is TGTGCCTGGGGTCAGGGTCGGGACTCCTACGAGCAGTACTTC. Its translation: CAWGQGRDSYEQYF. The variable domain in full, completed from reference TRBV30 and TRBJ2-7, reads SQTIHQWPATLVQPVGSPLSLECTVEGTSNPNLYWYRQAAGRGLQLLFYSVGIGQISSEVPQNLSASRPQDRQFILSSKKLLLSDSGFYLCAWGQGRDSYEQYFGPGTRLTVT.

This clone was observed a handful of times. The CDR3 region is CASSWAGPRRTGELFF. CDR3 nucleotide sequence: TGCGCCAGCAGCTGGGCGGGGCCCAGGCGGACCGGGGAGCTGTTTTTT. V and J are TRBV5-1 and TRBJ2-2; D possibly corresponds to TRBD2 (6 bases). There are 16 residues in the CDR3. V dropped 3 bases and J dropped 5 bases, with 17 bases sitting between them. Per the germline V gene, CDR1 is SGHRS and CDR2 is YFSETQ.